This TCR beta chain derives from a study of T-cell memory formation after mild COVID-19. Trimming cost V 10 bases and J 1 base, with 18 bases left between them. The CDR3 is made up of 15 amino acids. In germline, CDR1 is MDHEN, CDR2 SYDVKM. TCRdb itself ran the 5' RACE reads through MiXCR, one entry per CDR3 protein. The sample yields almost 550,000 distinct CDR3 sequences, about a fifth seen once. Sequencing was done on a sample of PBMCs or a T cell subset sorted from them (not recorded which). V is TRBV28 and J is TRBJ2-3; D is perhaps TRBD2 (7 bases). This sequence was found in an adult woman who had mild COVID-19 (a few samples of this study predate the infection). Cell type and time point are not known. This chain's CDR3 is CATRGGGPGTDTQYF. CDR3 nucleotides: TGTGCCACGAGGGGGGGAGGGCCCGGCACAGATACGCAGTATTTT.